This T cell receptor beta chain was recovered during a study of cytomegalovirus exposure and HLA in healthy donors (dated by TCRdb to 2016 to 2017). Broadly, across the study: An earlier analysis of approximately 640 of the donors reported roughly 270 Gb of sequence data and roughly 100 million unique TCR beta sequences from 190 million or so T cells. To predict cytomegalovirus infection status, the study combined high-throughput TCR immunosequencing, statistical association of individual TCRs with disease status, and machine learning. A later genetic analysis took genome-wide SNP genotypes for about 55% of the 666 donors and used that subset as a discovery cohort. A later analysis re-analyzed previously published TCR beta repertoires from hundreds of donors and added high-resolution HLA genotyping to study TCR occurrence patterns. Every discovery cohort repertoire had been produced on one sequencing platform. The number of typed donors differed by locus: about 620-640 for A, B, C, DRB1 and DQB1; approximately 530 for DQA1; approximately 610 for DPA1; and some 430 for DPB1. The study profiled the T cell repertoires of 550 to 700 subjects by immunosequencing and related them to cytomegalovirus serostatus. An early release covering 550 to 650 HLA-typed donors comprised about 290 gigabases of sequencing data and around 85 million unique TCR sequences. A separate validation cohort of 100 to 150 different subjects was used in addition to the 666-subject first cohort. Both class I and class II loci were covered by HLA typing, at four-digit resolution. Among a few hundred genotyped donors of the cohort, an average of roughly 240,000 unique TCR beta nucleotide sequences were sequenced per donor, about a sixth of them non-productive. The aim of the study was to test whether cataloging public T cell receptors could identify signatures of past pathogen exposure. The genetic ancestry cluster associated with self-reported Caucasian donors included 80% to 90% of the 300 to 450 genotyped donors. Because of strong linkage in the cohort, roughly five DR-DQ haplotypes were treated as single units for association and clustering. In an earlier analysis of about 590 of the donors, high-throughput TCR beta sequencing was used to judge whether each TCR beta V gene segment behaved as functional or pseudogenic. Donor age, sex, ethnicity and CMV serostatus were compiled alongside the repertoire data. The later analysis used no new phenotypic data to find candidate immune exposures, relying instead on TCR beta sequences and their occurrence across donors. The paper as a whole reports these results and caveats: Because the 87-base-pair reads could not distinguish some IMGT-functional V segments, including TRBV6-2 and TRBV6-3, those segments were excluded. In vitro tests confirmed that a few of the cytomegalovirus-associated TCR beta chains recognize cytomegalovirus antigens. V-gene and J-gene trimming of TCR beta chains was associated with a missense DCLRE1C variant in a later genetic analysis, and the association was replicated in an independent cohort. Linkage disequilibrium might explain the correlated functional status among segregating V segments, but an unknown experimental factor could not be ruled out. The classifier was reported to diagnose cytomegalovirus status with high specificity and sensitivity in both the original and validation cohorts. Strong co-occurrence of HLA alleles, especially DR and DQ, made assigning TCR associations to individual alleles difficult. For the cohort, immune exposure information was limited to CMV serostatus. Compared with equally common non-associated chains, HLA-associated TCR beta chains in a later analysis were more clonally expanded and had lower generation probabilities. A further reported finding was that TCR beta sequences accurately predicted the HLA-A and HLA-B alleles for most subjects in the first cohort. Because HLA typing was missing for some donors at each locus, association tests included only the typed subset. In a later analysis, 16,951 TCR beta sequences were associated with specific HLA alleles at a false discovery rate of 0.05. Across donors, most TCR sequences were observed very rarely, whereas some public TCRs were present in many individuals. Presence/absence analyses assumed roughly uniform sequencing depth across donors, an assumption that may not hold. According to a later analysis, most CMV-associated TCR beta chains appeared to be HLA-restricted, and the HLA associations seemed to be driven largely by CMV exposure. A later genetic analysis reported fewer N-insertions in productive TCRs among donors in an Asian-associated ancestry cluster than the roughly 670-donor mean. In this cohort, only TCR beta chains were sequenced, and detectable features were limited by the absence of alpha or paired-chain data. It was suggested by the authors that the approach could potentially be generalized to other disease states and immunological phenotypes. Because counts were too low, roughly 17 rarely observed V segments, including chromosome 9 orphons, were left out of the earlier analysis of about 500 of the donors. In a later analysis, the rate of TCR association differed among HLA loci, with DRB1 alleles having the most associated TCRs and HLA-C alleles having the fewest. The sequencing pipeline was judged likely to have produced a cluster of highly shared sequence variants as a technical artifact. A total of 150 or so TCR beta chains were listed by the study as associated with cytomegalovirus. An earlier analysis of around 600 of the donors showed that most TCR beta V segments appeared in productive rearrangements either about 87% or about 30% of the time, which broadly matched IMGT annotations. In a later analysis, several top co-occurrence clusters were reported to appear linked to parvovirus B19, influenza, CMV and Epstein-Barr virus.

The CDR3 contains 15 residues, cysteine and phenylalanine counted. Only the CDR3 part of the read is kept: 45 bases, read in frame from the first base. V was cut back by 4 bases and J by 7 bases, leaving a gap of 17 bases between them. The germline V gene yields SGHTS for CDR1 and YDEGEE for CDR2. The cohort consisted of some 670 healthy bone marrow donors. Cohort members were all nominally healthy when sampled, although unrecorded immune exposures were likely present. The donor was CMV seropositive and was included in the group of approximately 310 seropositive cohort members. A peripheral blood sample was collected from each donor, and TCR beta sequencing was performed on peripheral blood mononuclear cells. Genomic DNA extraction from the blood cell samples was performed with the Qiagen DNeasy Blood Extraction Kit. The library came from the immunoSEQ multiplex PCR assay. A mixture of 60 forward primers for TCR Vbeta segments and 13 reverse primers for TCR Jbeta segments was used in the multiplex PCR. The CDR3 region of rearranged TCR beta genes was amplified from genomic DNA with a multiplex PCR assay. The Illumina HiSeq System was used to sequence the amplified TCR beta libraries as 87-base-pair reads. The paper's processing steps were these. Across the 700 or so repertoires, a later analysis counted roughly 77 million unique TCR beta chains, about 10 million of which were shared by at least two donors. Raw reads were error-corrected and collapsed into unique sequences with a nearest-neighbor algorithm that merged closely related sequences to remove PCR and sequencing errors. CDR3 sequences were aligned to IMGT reference sequences to assign V, D and J gene segments. For a sequence to be retained, a match of at least six nucleotides was required to both a V gene segment and a J gene segment. Rearrangements were classified as productive when the CDR3 lacked stop codons and remained in frame with V and J, and all other rearrangements were classified as non-productive. Following IMGT convention, CDR3 was defined as the stretch from the second conserved V-encoded cysteine to the conserved J-encoded phenylalanine. In an earlier analysis of more than 550 of the donors, sequences lacking an unambiguous match to a single V gene segment were excluded. In an earlier analysis of 450 to 750 of the donors, a V segment was called functional when productive rearrangements were above 56.7%, and segregating when the standard deviation between donors exceeded 5%. A statistical classification framework was built for diagnosing cytomegalovirus status from the catalog of TCR beta chain sequences. A later analysis assigned V and J genes by comparing TCR nucleotide sequences with IMGT/GENE-DB human TR gene sequences. The TCRdist pipeline was used in a later analysis to assign CDR3 sequences and most-parsimonious VDJ recombination scenarios. In a later analysis, each TCR beta chain was defined by its CDR3 amino acid sequence together with its V-gene family, and reads lacking a unique V-gene family were excluded. As a way to deal with suspected cross-contamination and a sequencing artifact, a later analysis dropped 450 to 600 nucleotide sequences that were highly shared and had low generation probability. In a later analysis, a clonal expansion index for each public chain was calculated from normalized within-repertoire ranks of inferred template counts. In a later analysis, generation probabilities were computed with a VDJ recombination model fitted to out-of-frame rearrangements, and the resulting probabilities were checked against IGoR. In a later analysis, TCR-TCR, TCR-HLA and TCR-CMV co-occurrence was scored with hypergeometric tests, and a repertoire-size bias correction was applied to TCR pairs. In a later analysis, false discovery rates were estimated by permuting HLA or CMV assignments 20 times. A later analysis grouped co-occurring TCRs with DBSCAN, adding TCRdist sequence similarity when clustering within HLA-allele-positive subsets. For co-occurrence clustering, repertoires with fewer than 30,000 or more than 120,000 public chains were excluded, along with roughly 5 repertoires with anomalous nucleotide sharing. TCRdb holds this immuneACCESS table with in-frame rearrangements only. Some clones are missing; in checked studies, unresolved V genes explain under half, and the rest has no known cause. That table supplies the V and J calls and clone size; D and trimming were determined from the DNA. The sample yields 110,000 to 150,000 clones; 80% to 90% were counted once. 3.5% to 5.5% of the sample comes from the top ten.

About this clone: The specificity of this receptor is unknown. The sample holds no much larger clone one base away, and base qualities are not on file.

This chain is built from TRBV5-8 and TRBJ2-2; 6 matching bases give a weak D call of TRBD2. This TCR was recovered from a woman between 35 and 50 years old in good health and CMV-seropositive. Specimen: PBMCs. The CDR3 amino acid sequence is: CASSPSGGSGGELFF. The DNA is as follows: TGTGCCAGCAGCCCGTCCGGGGGTTCTGGCGGGGAGCTGTTTTTT.